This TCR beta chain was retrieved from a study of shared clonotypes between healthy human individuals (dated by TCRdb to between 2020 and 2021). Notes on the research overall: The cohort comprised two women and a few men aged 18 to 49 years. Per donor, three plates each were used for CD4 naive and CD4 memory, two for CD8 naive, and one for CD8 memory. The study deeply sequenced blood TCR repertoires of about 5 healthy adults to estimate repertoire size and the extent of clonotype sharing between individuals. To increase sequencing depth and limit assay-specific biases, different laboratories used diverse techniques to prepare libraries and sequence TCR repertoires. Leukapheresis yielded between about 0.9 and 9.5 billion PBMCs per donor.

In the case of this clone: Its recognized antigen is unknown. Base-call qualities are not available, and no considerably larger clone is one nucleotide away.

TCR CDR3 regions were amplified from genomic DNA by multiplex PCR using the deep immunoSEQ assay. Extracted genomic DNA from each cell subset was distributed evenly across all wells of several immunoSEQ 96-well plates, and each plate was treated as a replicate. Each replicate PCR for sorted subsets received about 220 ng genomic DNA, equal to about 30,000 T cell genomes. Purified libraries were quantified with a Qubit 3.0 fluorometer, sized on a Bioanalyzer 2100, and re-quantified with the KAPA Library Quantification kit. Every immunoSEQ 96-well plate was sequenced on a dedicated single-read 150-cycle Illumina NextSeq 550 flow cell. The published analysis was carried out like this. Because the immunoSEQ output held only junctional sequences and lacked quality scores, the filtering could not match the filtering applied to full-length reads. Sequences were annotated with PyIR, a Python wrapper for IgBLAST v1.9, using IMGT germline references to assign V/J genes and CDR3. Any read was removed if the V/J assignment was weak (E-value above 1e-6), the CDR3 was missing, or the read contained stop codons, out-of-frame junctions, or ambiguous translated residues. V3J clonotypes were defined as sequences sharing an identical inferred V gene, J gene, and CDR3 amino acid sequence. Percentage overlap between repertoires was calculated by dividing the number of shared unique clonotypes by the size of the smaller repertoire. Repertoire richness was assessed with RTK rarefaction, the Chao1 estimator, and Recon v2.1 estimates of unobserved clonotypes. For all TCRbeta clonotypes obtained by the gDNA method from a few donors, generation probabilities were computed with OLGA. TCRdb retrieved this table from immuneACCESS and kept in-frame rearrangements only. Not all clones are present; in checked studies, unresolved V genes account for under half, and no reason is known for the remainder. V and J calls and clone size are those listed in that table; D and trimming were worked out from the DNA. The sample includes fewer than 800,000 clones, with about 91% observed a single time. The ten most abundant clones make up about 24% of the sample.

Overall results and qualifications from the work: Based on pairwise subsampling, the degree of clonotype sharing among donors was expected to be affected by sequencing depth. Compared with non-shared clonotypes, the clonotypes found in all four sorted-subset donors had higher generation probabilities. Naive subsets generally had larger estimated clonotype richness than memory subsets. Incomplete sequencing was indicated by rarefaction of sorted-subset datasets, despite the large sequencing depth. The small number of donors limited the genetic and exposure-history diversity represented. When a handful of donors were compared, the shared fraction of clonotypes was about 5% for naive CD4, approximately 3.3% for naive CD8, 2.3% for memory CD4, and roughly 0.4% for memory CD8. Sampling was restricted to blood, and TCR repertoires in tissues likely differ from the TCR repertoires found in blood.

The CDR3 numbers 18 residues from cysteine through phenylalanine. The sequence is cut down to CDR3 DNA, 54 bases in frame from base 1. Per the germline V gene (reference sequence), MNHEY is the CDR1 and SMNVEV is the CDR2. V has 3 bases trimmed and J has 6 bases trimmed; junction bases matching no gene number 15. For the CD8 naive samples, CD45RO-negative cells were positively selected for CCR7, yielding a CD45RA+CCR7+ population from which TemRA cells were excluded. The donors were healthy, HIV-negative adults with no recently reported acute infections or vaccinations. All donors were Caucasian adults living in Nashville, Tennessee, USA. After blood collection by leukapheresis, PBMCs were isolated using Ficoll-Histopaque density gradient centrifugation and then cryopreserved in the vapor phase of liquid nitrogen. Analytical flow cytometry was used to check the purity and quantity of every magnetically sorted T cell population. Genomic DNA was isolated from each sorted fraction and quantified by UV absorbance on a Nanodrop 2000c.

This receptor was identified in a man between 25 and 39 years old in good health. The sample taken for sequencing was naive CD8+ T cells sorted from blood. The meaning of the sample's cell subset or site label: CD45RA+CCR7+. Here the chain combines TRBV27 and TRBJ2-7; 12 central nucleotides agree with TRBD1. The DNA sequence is TGTGCCAGCAGTTTTAGGGGACAGGGGGCCTTATTCGGGGTCGAGCAGTACTTC. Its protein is CASSFRGQGALFGVEQYF.